Following are 15 T cell receptor beta chains from one sample sequenced in a study of molecular identifiers for immune sequencing clone quantification. TCRdb ran MiXCR on the PCR reads and lists one entry per CDR3 protein. The sample has approximately 590,000 distinct CDR3 sequences; over 25% are singletons. Sequencing was done on a sample of naive CD8+ T cells from blood, with Jurkat cell RNA spiked in. Described subset: FACS-sorted CD8+CD4-CCR7+CD45RA+ naive T cells. These receptors came from a human donor in good health. Some libraries in this study had Jurkat cell RNA spiked in.

This clonotype was detected only a few times. This chain connects TRBV27 to TRBJ1-1, with 7 bases matching TRBD1. CDR1 and CDR2 (germline): MNHEY, SMNVEV (reference sequence). The CDR3 is 14 residues long. V lost 6 bases to trimming and J lost 3 bases; unmatched junction nucleotides: 7. CDR3: CASSRQGRYTEAFF. CDR3 nucleotides: TGTGCCAGCAGCCGACAGGGCAGGTACACTGAAGCTTTCTTT.

This clonotype has a handful of counts. This rearrangement joins TRBV11-2 to TRBJ2-3, with D perhaps given as TRBD1 or TRBD2 (5 bases each). CDR1 and CDR2 (germline): SGHAT, FQNNGV. The ends were cut back, 1 base at V and 5 bases at J, with 13 bases in the middle. CDR3 size: 15 residues. The CDR3 bases are TGTGCCAGCAGCTTAGCGGGACGGAGACTAGATACGCAGTATTTT. Translation gives CASSLAGRRLDTQYF.

This clonotype appeared a few times. The chain recombines TRBV30 with TRBJ1-4; 11 nucleotides agree with TRBD1. The CDR3 contains 14 residues. Germline V CDR1 and CDR2: GTSNPN, SVGIG (reference sequence). V gave up 4 bases and J gave up 8 bases; unmatched junction bases: 6. In DNA, the CDR3 is TGTGCCTGGAAGTCGGGGGACAGGGGGGAAAAACTGTTTTTT. It encodes CAWKSGDRGEKLFF.

This clonotype was seen more than once but under ten times. The V and J genes are TRBV7-9 and TRBJ2-7; D unresolved. V was pared by 7 bases and J by 4 bases, with 14 bases between. The CDR3 totals 13 residues. The V gene's germline CDR1 is SEHNR and CDR2 FQNEAQ (reference sequence). DNA for the CDR3: TGTGCCAGCACCCCCGCGGTGGTATACGAGCAGTACTTC. It is translated as CASTPAVVYEQYF.

The rearrangement uses TRBV29-1 and TRBJ2-7; 8 bases are shared with TRBD1. V shed 4 bases, J shed 2 bases, and the junction held 10 bases outside the gene matches. This CDR3 region has 15 residues. Germline V gene sequence: CDR1 SQVTM, CDR2 ANQGSEA. The CDR3 DNA follows: TGCAGCGTTGGACCGGACAGGGATACGACCTACGAGCAGTACTTC. This encodes CSVGPDRDTTYEQYF.

This clonotype was seen many times. This chain connects TRBV5-4 to TRBJ2-3; TRBD2 matches 16 bases. CDR1 and CDR2 (germline): SGHNT, YYREEE (reference sequence). V lost 7 bases, J lost 5 bases, and 13 bases stayed unmatched. The CDR3 consists of 18 residues. CDR3 sequence: CASGGTSGGARLGDTQYF. In nucleotides, the CDR3 is TGTGCCAGCGGCGGGACTAGCGGGGGGGCCCGACTTGGAGATACGCAGTATTTT.

The table lists this clonotype with many counts. An end of the junction does not agree with germline; a read error may underlie this. The chain links TRBV30 to TRBJ1-1, with D possibly being TRBD1 (6 bases). This CDR3 region has 9 residues. Per the germline V gene, CDR1 is GTSNPN and CDR2 is SVGIG (reference sequence). CDR3 loop: CAWSPQGPF. The CDR3 bases are TGTGCCTGGAGTCCACAGGGCCCCTTT.

Worth noting for this clonotype: A read error may produce the germline difference seen at one junction end. V gene TRBV7-7 combines with J gene TRBJ2-1; D tentatively reads TRBD1 or TRBD2 (5 bases each). The CDR3 runs to 14 residues. CDR1 SSHAT and CDR2 FNYEAQ come from the germline V gene (reference sequence). The CDR3 reads CASSLDRLGDEQFF. The CDR3, as DNA: TGTGCTAGCAGCTTGGACCGTTTGGGGGATGAGCAGTTCTTC.

The rearrangement uses TRBV7-6 and TRBJ1-3, with no clear D. Per the germline V gene, CDR1 is SGHVS and CDR2 is FNYEAQ. The ends were cut back, 4 bases at V and 0 bases at J, with 10 bases in the middle. There are 15 residues in the CDR3. The CDR3 sequence: CASSSALPSGNTIYF. CDR3 bases: TGTGCCAGCAGCTCCGCCCTCCCCTCTGGAAACACCATATATTTT.

This clonotype was detected a few times. V usage is TRBV4-1 and J usage is TRBJ2-7; D may be TRBD1 (5 bases). The CDR3 has 16 residues. Trimming stripped 1 base from V and 2 bases from J, with 15 bases between. The V gene's germline CDR1 is MGHRA and CDR2 YSYEKL. The CDR3 protein is CASSQGYRQGAYEQYF. The DNA of the CDR3 is TGCGCCAGCAGCCAAGGTTATCGCCAGGGCGCCTACGAGCAGTACTTC.

This clonotype was detected a few times. The genes are TRBV3-1 and TRBJ2-1; no clear D. This CDR3 spans 15 amino acids. V shed 0 bases and J shed 4 bases, with 10 bases lying between them. Germline values: CDR1 LGHDT, CDR2 YNNKEL (reference sequence). CDR3 sequence: CASSQDRSEYNEQFF. CDR3 nucleotides: TGTGCCAGCAGCCAAGACCGCTCGGAGTACAATGAGCAGTTCTTC.

As regards this clonotype: A much bigger clone sits one base away, suggesting this may be a read error. The V gene is TRBV5-6, the J gene TRBJ2-5; D gene ambiguous. CDR1 and CDR2 from the germline V gene are SGHDT and YYEEEE. CDR3 length: 13 residues. CDR3 DNA sequence: TGTGCCAACAGCGAAATTGGTGGGGAGACCCAGTACTTC. Its protein product is CANSEIGGETQYF.

This clonotype has only a few counts. The gene calls are TRBV12-3 or TRBV12-4 and TRBJ2-1, with D perhaps TRBD2 (5 bases). V shed 7 bases and J shed 0 bases, with 13 bases lying between them. This CDR3 comprises 15 residues. The CDR3 sequence: CASTQTTPSYNEQFF. The CDR3 DNA follows: TGTGCCAGCACCCAGACTACCCCCTCCTACAATGAGCAGTTCTTC.

To note about this clonotype: The junction departs from germline at one end; a sequencing error may be responsible. In DNA, the CDR3 is TGTGCCGGCAGCTTGGGTAGGGAGGACACATGGGGCTCCTACGAGCAGTACTTC. Translation: CAGSLGREDTWGSYEQYF. The chain couples TRBV5-5 to TRBJ2-7, with D perhaps matching TRBD2 (6 bases). The germline gives CDR1 SGHKS, CDR2 YYEKEE (reference sequence). This CDR3 spans 18 amino acids.

Points on this clonotype: The germline gene is not matched at one end of the junction; a read error may be the cause. The chain combines TRBV5-4 with TRBJ2-5; weak D call: TRBD1 (5 bases). The CDR3 has 13 amino acids. Germline-derived CDR1 and CDR2 are SGHNT and YYREEE (reference sequence). As DNA, the CDR3 is TGTGCCAGCAGCTTAGATGACAGACCGACCCTGTACTTC. Its translation is CASSLDDRPTLYF.